This record looks at one T cell receptor (beta chain) sequence and its context. The data originate from a study of Ad26.COV2.S vaccination and SARS-CoV-2 variants. Sequencing was performed with immunoSEQ multiplex PCR; in TCRdb, only in-frame clones are kept and a portion is missing. The table includes about 440,000 clones, about 83% detected once. This CDR3 is built from 16 residues. The V and J ends lost 3 bases and 8 bases, in that order; junction bases with no gene match: 12. Germline V CDR1 and CDR2: LNHNV, YYDKDF (reference sequence). Specified treatment: 15 to 20 received Ad26.COV2.S at low or high dose, single or two shots; 5 received placebo; per-sample allocation not given. Collection of samples fell on day 63 after the first vaccine or placebo injection.

Here the sequenced sample was peripheral blood, taken in a trial of Ad26.COV2.S vaccine versus placebo. The TCR sequence derives from a person aged 18-65 years who received the Ad26.COV2.S COVID-19 vaccine or a placebo. The V call is TRBV15, the J call TRBJ2-1; TRBD2 aligns across 8 bases. This CDR3 reads CATSRRSAGGADEQFF. The CDR3 nucleotides are TGTGCCACCAGCAGGAGATCTGCGGGAGGAGCGGATGAGCAGTTCTTC.